Listed below are T cell receptor beta chains from one sample, sequenced in a study of blood T cells in healthy people across ages. TCRdb reanalysed the 5' RACE reads using MiXCR and keeps one entry per CDR3 protein. The table lists around 1,000,000 distinct CDR3 sequences, around 27% of them singletons. The same specimen was also included in a second study, on T cells of mothers and their children.

Input material: blood. The receptor set was obtained from a girl aged 2-9 years in good health. The CDR3 runs from the conserved cysteine through the conserved F or W. A D gene is named only where the DNA matches it firmly. A row's size may be missing; if present it is once, few, many or a size class.

CDR3aa,CDR3nt,j_gene,d_gene,v_gene,abundance
CASSLYTGTTDTQYF,TGTGCTAGCAGTTTGTACACGGGTACCACAGATACGCAGTATTTT,TRBJ2-3,-,TRBV7-7,-
CSASLDLSSYNEQFF,TGCAGTGCTAGCCTCGACCTTAGCTCCTACAATGAGCAGTTCTTC,TRBJ2-1,-,TRBV20-1,-
CASRVNPDVRDTQYF,TGTGCCAGCAGGGTTAATCCTGACGTTCGGGATACGCAGTATTTT,TRBJ2-3,-,TRBV12-3/TRBV12-4,once
CASTKGSEGETQYF,TGTGCCAGCACCAAGGGGTCGGAGGGAGAGACCCAGTACTTC,TRBJ2-5,-,TRBV25-1,-
CASSLGEGSYNEQFF,TGTGCCAGCAGCTTGGGCGAAGGATCCTACAATGAGCAGTTCTTC,TRBJ2-1,-,TRBV7-3,many
CASSFPAGEKLFF,TGTGCCAGCAGCTTCCCAGCAGGGGAAAAACTGTTTTTT,TRBJ1-4,-,TRBV7-9,-
CASSQDFSGQGRNTIYF,TGCGCCAGCAGCCAAGATTTCTCGGGACAGGGGCGGAACACCATATATTTT,TRBJ1-3,TRBD1,TRBV4-1,many
CATFDGGETGANVLTF,TGTGCCACCTTCGACGGGGGAGAGACTGGGGCCAACGTCCTGACTTTC,TRBJ2-6,-,TRBV15,-
CASTFRGGEQYF,TGCGCCAGCACATTCCGTGGTGGTGAGCAGTACTTC,TRBJ2-7,-,TRBV5-1,-
CASSSISSGNYNEQFF,TGTGCCAGCAGCTCGATATCTAGCGGAAATTACAATGAGCAGTTCTTC,TRBJ2-1,TRBD2,TRBV7-9,-
CASSWSRDRGNIQYF,TGTGCCAGCAGTTGGTCTCGGGACAGGGGGAACATTCAGTACTTC,TRBJ2-4,TRBD1,TRBV27,few
CSTGQGNIQYF,TGCAGTACCGGACAGGGAAACATTCAGTACTTC,TRBJ2-4,TRBD1,TRBV20-1,few
CASRGPNEETQYF,TGTGCCAGCAGGGGCCCCAACGAGGAGACCCAGTACTTC,TRBJ2-5,-,TRBV2,-
CASSRNQGLAGEQYF,TGCGCCAGCAGTCGTAACCAGGGACTAGCAGGCGAGCAGTACTTC,TRBJ2-7,TRBD2,TRBV4-1,-
CATDSRGLTKETQYF,TGCGCCACCGATAGTAGGGGACTGACGAAAGAGACCCAGTACTTC,TRBJ2-5,-,TRBV10-3,few
CASTKLGAGSPLHF,TGTGCCAGCACCAAACTTGGGGCCGGTTCACCCCTCCACTTT,TRBJ1-6,-,TRBV3-1,few
CASSVTSFQETQYF,TGTGCCAGCAGTGTGACGTCCTTCCAAGAGACCCAGTACTTC,TRBJ2-5,-,TRBV6-1,few
CASSLVQAGGETQYF,TGTGCCAGCAGCTTAGTCCAGGCGGGAGGAGAGACCCAGTACTTC,TRBJ2-5,TRBD2,TRBV13,once
CASSFAGQGAYGYTF,TGTGCCAGCAGTTTTGCGGGACAGGGGGCTTATGGCTACACCTTC,TRBJ1-2,TRBD1,TRBV28,-
CASSLGKKDTEAFF,TGTGCCAGCAGTCTTGGGAAAAAGGACACTGAAGCTTTCTTT,TRBJ1-1,-,TRBV12-3/TRBV12-4,few
CASSLERGWGTEAFF,TGTGCCAGCAGCTTAGAGAGGGGATGGGGCACTGAAGCTTTCTTT,TRBJ1-1,-,TRBV7-6,few
CASSQGEGGELFF,TGTGCCAGCAGCCAAGGAGAAGGCGGGGAGCTGTTTTTT,TRBJ2-2,-,TRBV4-2,few
CASTTGATTNEKLFF,TGCGCCAGCACCACGGGGGCTACAACTAATGAAAAACTGTTTTTT,TRBJ1-4,-,TRBV5-1,few
CASSQDRPTNTGELFF,TGCGCCAGCAGCCAAGATAGGCCTACGAACACCGGGGAGCTGTTTTTT,TRBJ2-2,-,TRBV4-3,many
CSDGGPSAEAFF,TGCAGCGATGGGGGGCCCTCCGCTGAAGCTTTCTTT,TRBJ1-1,-,TRBV29-1,-
CASSSVADPYNEQFF,TGTGCCAGCAGCTCGGTAGCGGACCCCTACAATGAGCAGTTCTTC,TRBJ2-1,-,TRBV11-1,-
CSARVSPGQGTSYGYTF,TGCAGTGCTAGGGTCTCCCCGGGACAGGGGACCTCCTATGGCTACACCTTC,TRBJ1-2,TRBD1,TRBV20-1,-
CASGSFTNEQFF,TGTGCTAGTGGTTCGTTTACCAATGAGCAGTTCTTC,TRBJ2-1,-,TRBV12-5,-
CASRKDSTEAFF,TGTGCCAGCAGAAAAGACAGCACTGAAGCTTTCTTT,TRBJ1-1,-,TRBV2,few
CASSPSGVPKNIQYF,TGTGCCAGCAGTCCCTCGGGGGTACCCAAAAACATTCAGTACTTC,TRBJ2-4,-,TRBV12-3/TRBV12-4,-
CASSPPRAGGLEEQFF,TGTGCCAGCAGCCCCCCCAGAGCGGGAGGCTTGGAGGAGCAGTTCTTC,TRBJ2-1,TRBD2,TRBV13,once